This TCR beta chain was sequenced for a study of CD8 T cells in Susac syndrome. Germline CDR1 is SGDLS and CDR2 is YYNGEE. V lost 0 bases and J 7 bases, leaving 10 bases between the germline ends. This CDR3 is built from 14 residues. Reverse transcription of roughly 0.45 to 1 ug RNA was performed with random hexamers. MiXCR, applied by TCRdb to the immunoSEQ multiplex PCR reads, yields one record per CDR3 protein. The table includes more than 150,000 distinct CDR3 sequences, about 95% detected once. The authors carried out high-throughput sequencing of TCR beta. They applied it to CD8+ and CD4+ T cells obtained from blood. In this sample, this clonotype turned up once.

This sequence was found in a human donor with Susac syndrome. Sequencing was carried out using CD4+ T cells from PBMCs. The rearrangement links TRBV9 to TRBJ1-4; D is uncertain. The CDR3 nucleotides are TGTGCCAGCAGCGTAGACAGTAGGCGTGAAAAACTGTTTTTT. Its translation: CASSVDSRREKLFF.